The 28 T cell receptor beta chains listed next were all sequenced from one sample in a study of CD8 T cells in Susac syndrome. An input of about 0.5 to 1 ug of RNA was subjected to reverse transcription using random hexamers. TCRdb fed the immunoSEQ multiplex PCR reads into MiXCR, producing one record per CDR3 protein. Here the sample spans around 130,000 distinct CDR3 sequences, around 94% being singletons. Sequencing used CD4+ T cells from PBMCs. All receptors derive from a human donor in good health.

The chain combines TRBV18 with TRBJ1-5; no clear D gene. The V and J ends lost 4 bases and 5 bases respectively, with 9 bases between them. The germline gives CDR1 KGHSH, CDR2 LQKENI. The CDR3 length is 13 residues. DNA for the CDR3: TGTGCCAGCTCACGGTCAGAATATCAGCCCCAGCATTTT. Translated, it gives CASSRSEYQPQHF.

V is TRBV19 and J is TRBJ2-2, with TRBD1 as a possible D gene (6 bases). Germline loops: CDR1 LNHDA, CDR2 SQIVND (reference sequence). Trimming stripped 3 bases from V and 0 bases from J, with 8 bases between. This CDR3 has 15 residues. In DNA form, the CDR3 reads TGTGCCAGTAGTATTCAGGGGCCGAACACCGGGGAGCTGTTTTTT. Translation: CASSIQGPNTGELFF.

Written as DNA, the CDR3 is TGCAGCTTCCGACAGGACTCCTACGAGCAGTACTTC. Translation gives CSFRQDSYEQYF. This chain links TRBV29-1 with TRBJ2-7, with D possibly being TRBD1 (6 bases). Germline V gives CDR1 SQVTM, CDR2 ANQGSEA. The CDR3 is 12 residues long. V dropped 8 bases and J dropped 0 bases, with 11 bases sitting between them.

Only one count was recorded for this clonotype. The genes are TRBV7-8 and TRBJ2-7, with 9 positions matching TRBD2. The V segment lost 5 bases and the J segment 0 bases; nucleotides outside the gene matches: 17. The V gene's germline CDR1 is SGHVS and CDR2 FQNEAQ. The CDR3 is 19 residues long. The CDR3 is CASSTRTVSGRPSSYEQYF. For the CDR3, the DNA is TGTGCCAGCAGCACAAGGACGGTGAGCGGGAGGCCGAGCTCCTACGAGCAGTACTTC.

The gene calls are TRBV6-2 or TRBV6-3 and TRBJ2-7, with D perhaps being TRBD1 or TRBD2 (5 bases each). CDR1 and CDR2 (germline): MNHEY, SVGEGT. Trimming pared 5 bases from V and 3 bases from J, leaving 14 bases between. This CDR3 is 14 amino acids long. This CDR3 reads CASSDPGALYEQYF. CDR3 nucleotides: TGTGCCAGCAGTGATCCCGGGGCCCTCTACGAGCAGTACTTC.

The J gene is TRBJ2-3, the V gene TRBV7-2, with D unclear. Per germline, CDR1 SGHTA and CDR2 FQGNSA. The V gene lost 1 base and the J gene lost 4 bases, with 6 bases spanning the gap. The CDR3 spans 13 residues. For the CDR3, the DNA is TGTGCCAGCAGCTTAGGCACAGCAGATACGCAGTATTTT. Its protein product is CASSLGTADTQYF.

This sequence joins TRBV5-1 and TRBJ1-1; D gene ambiguous. V was clipped by 3 bases and J by 7 bases, with 13 bases between them. The CDR3 loop spans 13 amino acids. Germline assignment: CDR1 SGHRS and CDR2 YFSETQ. The CDR3, as DNA: TGCGCCAGCAGCTCCGAGTCAGGAAATGAAGCTTTCTTT. Translated: CASSSESGNEAFF.

The chain recombines TRBV3-1 with TRBJ2-5; D is unclear. The germline gives CDR1 LGHDT, CDR2 YNNKEL (reference sequence). The CDR3 totals 15 residues. V gave up 3 bases and J gave up 0 bases, with 11 bases separating them. The DNA for the CDR3 is TGTGCCAGCAGCCATGGACCTCTCGACCAAGAGACCCAGTACTTC. This codes for CASSHGPLDQETQYF.

This sequence joins TRBV7-8 and TRBJ2-1, with 14 positions matching TRBD2. The CDR3 is made up of 16 amino acids. V dropped 5 bases and J dropped 5; count of bases not matched to a gene: 5. The germline V gene encodes CDR1 SGHVS and CDR2 FQNEAQ. The DNA of the CDR3 is TGTGCCAGCAGCCCACCGGGACTAGCGGGAGACAATGAGCAGTTCTTC. It yields the protein CASSPPGLAGDNEQFF. The whole variable domain, remainder taken from reference TRBV7-8 and TRBJ2-1, is GAGVSQSPRYKVAKRGQDVALRCDPISGHVSLFWYQQALGQGPEFLTYFQNEAQLDKSGLPSDRFFAERPEGSVSTLKIQRTQQEDSAVYLCASSPPGLAGDNEQFFGPGTRLTVL.

V and J are TRBV15 and TRBJ1-2; 8 bases line up with TRBD1. In germline, CDR1 is LNHNV, CDR2 YYDKDF (reference sequence). This CDR3 has 13 amino acids. V lost 5 bases to trimming and J lost 8 bases; unmatched junction nucleotides: 7. The CDR3 DNA follows: TGTGCCACCAGCGCTCGGACAGGGCAAGGCTACACCTTC. Translated, it gives CATSARTGQGYTF. The full variable domain, completed using reference TRBV15 and TRBJ1-2, is DAMVIQNPRYQVTQFGKPVTLSCSQTLNHNVMYWYQQKSSQAPKLLFHYYDKDFNNEADTPDNFQSRRPNTSFCFLDIRSPGLGDTAMYLCATSARTGQGYTFGSGTRLTVV.

CDR3 sequence: CASRRPSGTGGELFF. The CDR3 nucleotides read TGTGCCAGCAGACGACCATCAGGGACGGGCGGGGAGCTGTTTTTT. The chain links TRBV7-3 to TRBJ2-2; TRBD1 or TRBD2 may be the D gene (5 bases each). The germline V gene has CDR1 SGHTA and CDR2 FQGTGA. The V end was cut by 6 bases, the J end by 7 bases, with 18 bases between. The CDR3 runs 15 residues.

The chain is built from TRBV19 and TRBJ1-1, with 9 nucleotides matching TRBD1. Unmatched junction bases numbered 4, after V lost 4 bases and J lost 10 bases. CDR1 LNHDA and CDR2 SQIVND come from the germline V gene (reference sequence). This CDR3 comprises 12 residues. The CDR3 sequence is CASSTEDRGAFF. For the CDR3, the DNA is TGTGCCAGTAGTACTGAGGACAGGGGAGCTTTCTTT.

This chain joins TRBV24-1 and TRBJ1-4, with D perhaps TRBD1 (6 bases). The CDR3 length is 13 residues. CDR1 is KGHDR and CDR2 is SFDVKD in the germline V gene. V was cut by 5 bases and J by 8 bases, with 11 bases left in between. This CDR3 is CATSGDNEEKLFF. The DNA for the CDR3 is TGTGCCACCAGTGGGGACAATGAAGAAAAACTGTTTTTT.

This clonotype came up a few times. This chain links TRBV12-3 or TRBV12-4 with TRBJ1-5, with no clear D. V was shortened by 5 bases and J by 5 bases, with 7 bases between the two germline ends. This CDR3 has 12 residues. CDR3 bases: TGTGCCAGCAGTCTGGCCGATCAGCCCCAGCATTTT. Its translation: CASSLADQPQHF.

The rearrangement uses TRBV2 and TRBJ2-3; no firm D call. The CDR3 has 13 residues. Germline V gives CDR1 SNHLY, CDR2 FYNNEI. The ends were cut back, 4 bases at V and 2 bases at J, with 7 bases in the middle. In DNA, the CDR3 is TGTGCCAGCAGTGCCCAGACCACAGATACGCAGTATTTT. Its translation is CASSAQTTDTQYF.

The chain couples TRBV20-1 to TRBJ1-2; unclear D gene. Looked up from germline, CDR1 is DFQATT and CDR2 is SNEGSKA (reference sequence). Trimming took off 2 bases at V and 3 bases at J, with 16 bases between the two ends. CDR3 length: 15 residues. The CDR3 DNA follows: TGCAGTGCTAGAAATTTCCAGTTGGGTGACTATGGCTACACCTTC. This encodes CSARNFQLGDYGYTF.

V usage is TRBV10-3 and J usage is TRBJ1-2; a possible D gene is TRBD1 (5 bases). The CDR3 is made up of 14 amino acids. Trimming removed 10 bases at V and 6 bases at J, with 21 bases between. Germline assignment: CDR1 ENHRY and CDR2 SYGVKD. CDR3: CATGLEGGEDGYTF. The CDR3 bases are TGTGCCACCGGATTGGAAGGAGGGGAGGATGGCTACACCTTC.

V is TRBV10-3 and J is TRBJ2-5; 7 nucleotides match TRBD2. V shed 4 bases and J 2 bases; nucleotides not matched to a gene: 4. Looked up from germline, CDR1 is ENHRY and CDR2 is SYGVKD. The CDR3 sequence is 14 residues long. The CDR3 region has the DNA TGTGCCATCAGTGGGCTAGCGGCTCAAGAGACCCAGTACTTC. It is translated as CAISGLAAQETQYF.

The chain couples TRBV25-1 to TRBJ2-7; D unclear. Germline CDR1 reads MGHDK; CDR2 reads SYGVNS. This CDR3 region has 11 residues. With 4 bases removed from V and 3 bases from J, the gap between germline ends came to 4 bases. DNA for the CDR3: TGTGCCAGCAGTGCGTACTACGAGCAGTACTTC. It encodes CASSAYYEQYF.

With respect to this clonotype: A read error may account for a junction end that differs from germline. The CDR3 DNA reads TGCGCCAGCAGCTACGGGACGGCGAAAACCGGGGAGCTGTTTTTT. Its translation is CASSYGTAKTGELFF. The J gene is TRBJ2-2, the V gene TRBV5-1; perhaps D is TRBD1 or TRBD2 (5 bases each). The CDR3 sequence is 15 residues long. Germline V gene lookup returns CDR1 SGHRS and CDR2 YFSETQ.

The chain links TRBV11-2 to TRBJ1-5; D is unclear. The CDR3 is made up of 14 amino acids. The V and J ends lost 1 base and 5 bases respectively, with 9 bases between them. Germline lookup yields CDR1 SGHAT and CDR2 FQNNGV. The CDR3 DNA reads as TGTGCCAGCAGCTTAGTGGGAGCTGATCAGCCCCAGCATTTT. Protein sequence: CASSLVGADQPQHF.

The V gene is TRBV7-2, the J gene TRBJ2-1; no firm D call. Germline CDR1 reads SGHTA; CDR2 reads FQGNSA. The CDR3 length is 14 residues. The V gene lost 5 bases and the J gene lost 6 bases, with 14 bases spanning the gap. The CDR3 reads CASSRQSTGNEQFF. The CDR3 DNA sequence: TGTGCCAGCAGCAGACAATCCACGGGCAATGAGCAGTTCTTC.

J is TRBJ1-1 and V is TRBV19; no definite D call. In germline, CDR1 is LNHDA, CDR2 SQIVND (reference sequence). The ends were cut back, 7 bases at V and 3 bases at J, with 6 bases in the middle. The CDR3 consists of 11 residues. The CDR3 reads CASTWYTEAFF. CDR3 DNA: TGTGCCAGTACTTGGTACACTGAAGCTTTCTTT. The variable domain in full, completed from reference TRBV19 and TRBJ1-1, reads DGGITQSPKYLFRKEGQNVTLSCEQNLNHDAMYWYRQDPGQGLRLIYYSQIVNDFQKGDIAEGYSVSREKKESFPLTVTSAQKNPTAFYLCASTWYTEAFFGQGTRLTVV.

The chain combines TRBV12-3 or TRBV12-4 with TRBJ2-3; D is unresolved. Trimming pared 4 bases from V and 5 bases from J, leaving 4 bases between. The CDR3 loop spans 11 amino acids. Here the CDR3 reads CASSSGDTQYF. Written as DNA, the CDR3 is TGTGCCAGCAGTTCCGGAGATACGCAGTATTTT.

The chain is built from TRBV7-9 and TRBJ2-7; no clear D gene. CDR1 and CDR2 (germline): SEHNR, FQNEAQ (reference sequence). Trimming shortened V by 2 bases and J by 5 bases, and 10 bases separated the two germline ends. CDR3 length equals 13 residues. Here the CDR3 reads CASSLIASNEQYF. The CDR3 region has the DNA TGTGCCAGCAGCTTAATTGCGTCAAACGAGCAGTACTTC.

This rearrangement joins TRBV3-1 to TRBJ2-7; 8 bases line up with TRBD2. V lost 3 bases to trimming and J lost 2 bases; unmatched junction nucleotides: 9. Germline V gives CDR1 LGHDT, CDR2 YNNKEL (reference sequence). The CDR3 totals 16 residues. The CDR3 protein is CASSQPPGLGAYEQYF. CDR3 coding DNA: TGTGCCAGCAGCCAGCCTCCGGGACTAGGAGCCTACGAGCAGTACTTC.

This clonotype came up once. The chain carries TRBV20-1 and TRBJ2-3, with D tentatively TRBD1 (5 bases). Trimming pared 3 bases from V and 6 bases from J, leaving 10 bases between. The CDR3 consists of 12 residues. Germline V gene lookup returns CDR1 DFQATT and CDR2 SNEGSKA (reference sequence). The CDR3 loop reads CSARSGSDTQYF. The CDR3 DNA sequence: TGCAGTGCTAGGTCAGGGTCGGATACGCAGTATTTT.

The chain employs TRBV2 and TRBJ2-7; D perhaps matches TRBD1 (5 bases). Germline values: CDR1 SNHLY, CDR2 FYNNEI. V lost 8 bases and J lost 4, with 18 bases in between. The CDR3 consists of 14 residues. The CDR3 nucleotides are TGTGCCAGCGATCGTGCAGGGAATGGGTACGAGCAGTACTTC. Translation: CASDRAGNGYEQYF.